This entry lists 8 T cell receptor beta chains sequenced from one sample in a study of T cell responses to AZD1222 COVID-19 vaccine (dated by TCRdb to about 2021). The library was built by means of the immunoSEQ multiplex PCR assay. The table was pulled from immuneACCESS by TCRdb, which kept in-frame rearrangements only. Such tables lose some clones; where checked, under half of the loss comes from unresolved V genes, and the rest has no known cause. This sample gives about 96,000 clones in total; 75% to 90% of them show up just once. The ten largest account for roughly 25% of the sample. The intended sense of this specimen's time point label: baseline before first vaccination. The source material was peripheral blood, sampled on day 0 of AZD1222 vaccination. The receptors come from an adult in good health.

The rearrangement joins TRBV19 to TRBJ2-7, with 7 bases identical to TRBD1. Germline V gene sequence: CDR1 LNHDA, CDR2 SQIVND (reference sequence). This CDR3 contains 15 residues. Losses at the gene ends were 7 bases for V and 5 bases for J; bases not matched to a gene: 14. The CDR3 DNA reads as TGTGCCAGTACCAGAACGGGACAGCCCTTTGACGAGCAGTACTTC. As protein: CASTRTGQPFDEQYF.

The chain has TRBV19 and TRBJ1-1; D perhaps matches TRBD1 (6 bases). The germline CDR1 and CDR2 sequences are LNHDA and SQIVND (reference sequence). V was pared by 7 bases and J by 1 base, with 10 bases between. The CDR3 runs 13 residues. The DNA of the CDR3 is TGTGCCAGTATCCCGGGACAGAACACTGAAGCTTTCTTT. Translated: CASIPGQNTEAFF.

The chain recombines TRBV11-2 with TRBJ2-1, with 13 positions matching TRBD2. The CDR3 runs 16 residues. Germline V gene lookup returns CDR1 SGHAT and CDR2 FQNNGV. The junction had 8 bases not matched to a gene; V was cut back by 5 bases and J by 7 bases. Here the CDR3 reads CASSQRLAGGYNEQFF. In DNA form, the CDR3 reads TGTGCCAGCAGCCAAAGACTAGCGGGAGGTTATAATGAGCAGTTCTTC.

J is TRBJ1-1 and V is TRBV28; D gene uncertain. The V gene lost 5 bases and the J gene lost 3 bases, with 7 bases spanning the gap. Germline V lookup: CDR1 MDHEN, CDR2 SYDVKM. The CDR3 is 12 residues long. The CDR3 nucleotides are TGTGCCAGCAGTGCAGTCTACACTGAAGCTTTCTTT. Its translation is CASSAVYTEAFF.

Remarks on this clone: The junction departs from germline at one end; a sequencing error may be responsible. The rearrangement links TRBV7-7 to TRBJ2-7; maybe TRBD1 (5 bases). CDR1 and CDR2 from the germline V gene are SSHAT and FNYEAQ (reference sequence). The CDR3 runs 15 residues. The CDR3 nucleotides are TGTGCTAGCAGCCCCCTCGACAGTTTGTCCTACGAGCAGTACTTC. Translated: CASSPLDSLSYEQYF.

This clone has a single count. The chain employs TRBV18 and TRBJ2-1; D is undetermined. V was trimmed by 2 bases and J by 7 bases, leaving 6 bases between them. Germline lookup yields CDR1 KGHSH and CDR2 LQKENI. The CDR3 runs 12 residues. The CDR3 DNA is TGTGCCAGCTCACCAATGGATAATGAGCAGTTCTTC. Translating gives CASSPMDNEQFF.

This rearrangement joins TRBV7-9 to TRBJ2-4; unclear D gene. The length of the CDR3 is 12 residues. Germline-derived CDR1 and CDR2 are SEHNR and FQNEAQ (reference sequence). Trimming pared 4 bases from V and 6 bases from J, leaving 7 bases between. CDR3 sequence: CASSSSLNIQYF. CDR3 DNA: TGTGCCAGCAGCTCTTCGTTAAACATTCAGTACTTC.

The chain carries TRBV5-6 and TRBJ2-7, with D unresolved. Trimming took 3 bases from V and 3 from J, leaving 10 bases between them. Germline lookup yields CDR1 SGHDT and CDR2 YYEEEE. This CDR3 contains 13 residues. In nucleotides, the CDR3 is TGTGCCAGCAGCTCGCTTGGCGTCTACGAGCAGTACTTC. This gives the protein CASSSLGVYEQYF.